The TCR beta chain described here comes from a study of OX40 agonist ivuxolimab in advanced cancers. For the study at large: Ivuxolimab, which is an agonistic anti-OX40 (CD134) antibody, was administered to the patients.

The germline gives CDR1 SGHRS, CDR2 YFSETQ. The CDR3 spans 14 residues. The V end was cut by 4 bases, the J end by 3 bases, with 14 bases between. The study's findings and limits: Still undetermined is the antigen specificity of the expanded peripheral T cells.

Generated by immunoSEQ multiplex PCR, the TCRdb table keeps only in-frame clones and is missing some. The sample contains around 39,000 clones, 65% to 85% of which appear only once. This clone was recorded only once. The target antigen is unknown. The sampling schedule covered blood at baseline, cycle 4 day 1, and cycle 7 day 1. Sample: CD4+ or CD8+ T cells sorted from blood, taken in a trial of the OX40 agonist ivuxolimab. The clonotype was recovered from an adult with an advanced solid tumor such as melanoma, head and neck, liver or kidney cancer. J is TRBJ2-7 and V is TRBV5-1; the D gene is possibly TRBD1 (5 bases). Here the CDR3 reads CASSPGRVDYEQYF. CDR3 nucleotide sequence: TGCGCCAGCAGCCCCGGCAGGGTAGACTACGAGCAGTACTTC. The full variable domain, its missing parts supplied by reference TRBV5-1 and TRBJ2-7, is KAGVTQTPRYLIKTRGQQVTLSCSPISGHRSVSWYQQTPGQGLQFLFEYFSETQRNKGNFPGRFSGRQFSNSRSEMNVSTLELGDSALYLCASSPGRVDYEQYFGPGTRLTVT.